This paragraph reports one T cell receptor beta chain. Sample treatment: 15 to 20 received Ad26.COV2.S at low or high dose, single or two shots; 5 received placebo; per-sample allocation not given. Each sample was drawn 63 days after the first injection (of vaccine or placebo). These data originate in a study of Ad26.COV2.S vaccination and SARS-CoV-2 variants. Study overall: Intramuscular Ad26.COV2.S at 5x10^10 or 1x10^11 viral particles.

The CDR3 loop spans 14 amino acids. V was pared by 3 bases and J by 0 bases, with 6 bases between. The germline V gene has CDR1 LGHDT and CDR2 YNNKEL (reference sequence). Sequenced by immunoSEQ multiplex PCR; TCRdb stores in-frame clones only, minus some. Of hundreds of thousands of clones in the sample, 80% to 90% were seen once. This receptor was taken from a person between 18 and 65 years old who received the Ad26.COV2.S COVID-19 vaccine or a placebo. This rearrangement joins TRBV3-1 (or the pseudogene TRBV3-2) to TRBJ1-3, with D hard to call. The sample in question was peripheral blood, obtained in a trial of Ad26.COV2.S vaccine versus placebo. CDR3 bases: TGTGCCAGCAGCCAGGTAGACTCTGGAAACACCATATATTTT. The encoded protein is CASSQVDSGNTIYF.